This T cell receptor (beta chain) was captured by sequencing in a study of regulatory T cells in long-lasting Graves disease. Whole-study findings and limits: Among samples with persistent disease, TRBV28, TRBJ1-2 and TRBJ2-5 were favored. Relative to newly diagnosed Graves' patients, persistent ones had lower TCR diversity.

This CDR3 is built from 14 residues. Trimming took 2 bases from V and 1 from J; bases not matched to a gene: 3. Per the germline V gene, CDR1 is DFQATT and CDR2 is SNEGSKA (reference sequence). Arm-PCR with iRepertoire HTBI primers amplified the CDR3 regions for these TCR beta libraries. One entry per CDR3 protein results from TCRdb running MiXCR on the multiplex PCR reads. The sample lists over 500,000 distinct CDR3 sequences, more than 15% seen once, with around 12% in the top ten. For this clonotype: What it binds is not known.

Time point in this sample: newly diagnosed GD, antithyroid drugs for less than 3 months. PBMC RNA served as the TCR library source. Separately, the same data were catalogued under a study of T cells in Graves' hyperthyroidism and ophthalmopathy. That paper notes: HTBI primers were the set used in a first-round RT-PCR of the TCR CDR3.

The sample consisted of peripheral blood mononuclear cells (PBMCs), taken at new diagnosis, from a patient treated with antithyroid drugs. This clonotype was obtained from a young man with Graves disease. V usage is TRBV20-1 and J usage is TRBJ2-5; 8 nucleotides line up with TRBD1. The chain's CDR3 is CSARWTGFQETQYF. In nucleotides, the CDR3 is TGCAGTGCTAGATGGACAGGGTTCCAAGAGACCCAGTACTTC.